Detailed here is one T cell receptor (beta chain). As yet, its antigen is unknown. The data were obtained in a study of shared clonotypes between healthy human individuals. General study points: Limited genetic and exposure-history diversity came from having few donors.

Germline assignment: CDR1 SNHLY and CDR2 FYNNEI. V was pared by 5 bases and J by 0 bases, with 10 bases between. The CDR3 has 14 amino acids. Sequencing used immunoSEQ multiplex PCR; TCRdb keeps in-frame clones, though not all of them. The data contain roughly 500,000 clones, roughly 78% of them singletons. This TCR came from a woman in her thirties or forties in good health. Some clones in this sample may be carry-over from other donors' samples. V gene TRBV2 combines with J gene TRBJ1-1, with D possibly matching TRBD1 (5 bases). The source material was PBMCs. CDR3 residues: CASSLTAMNTEAFF. DNA for the CDR3: TGTGCCAGCAGTCTGACAGCAATGAACACTGAAGCTTTCTTT.